Listed below are T cell receptor beta chains from one sample, sequenced in a study of blood T cells in healthy people across ages. TCRdb reanalysed the 5' RACE reads using MiXCR and keeps one entry per CDR3 protein. The sample carries 450,000 to 650,000 distinct CDR3 sequences, approximately 25% recorded once. These data also formed part of another study, on T cells of mothers and their children.

Sequenced: blood. Source of these receptors: a boy younger than 18 in good health. CDR3s include the opening cysteine and the closing phenylalanine or tryptophan.

v_gene: TRBV7-6; j_gene: TRBJ1-5; CDR3aa: CASSLGQGVGQPQHF
v_gene: TRBV2; j_gene: TRBJ2-5; CDR3aa: CASSEGRVLVQETQYF
v_gene: TRBV28; j_gene: TRBJ1-4; CDR3aa: CASSPPVEKLFF
v_gene: TRBV7-8; j_gene: TRBJ2-5; CDR3aa: CASSSVGRGGETQYF
v_gene: TRBV5-5; j_gene: -; CDR3aa: CASSLVSSYEQYF
v_gene: TRBV6-2/TRBV6-3; j_gene: TRBJ2-5; CDR3aa: CASSYSKQGGETQYF
v_gene: TRBV7-9; j_gene: TRBJ1-2; CDR3aa: CASSTTGGNGYTF
v_gene: TRBV29-1; j_gene: TRBJ1-1; CDR3aa: CSACFPGQNTEAFF
v_gene: TRBV4-2; j_gene: TRBJ2-1; CDR3aa: CASSQVNEQFF
v_gene: TRBV3-1; j_gene: TRBJ2-2; CDR3aa: CASGTGTGNTGELFF
v_gene: TRBV4-3; j_gene: -; CDR3aa: CASSQDGGGRSSYEQYF
v_gene: TRBV7-3; j_gene: TRBJ2-2; CDR3aa: CASRPPRGYQNTGELFF
v_gene: TRBV18; j_gene: TRBJ2-7; CDR3aa: CASSPSTIPTAEQYF
v_gene: TRBV9; j_gene: TRBJ2-5; CDR3aa: CASSVTTSGRETQYF
v_gene: TRBV7-2; j_gene: TRBJ2-7; CDR3aa: CASSGGGPSSYEQYF
v_gene: TRBV9; j_gene: TRBJ1-4; CDR3aa: CASSSRTGITTNEKLFF
v_gene: TRBV7-8; j_gene: -; CDR3aa: CASSPETGADTQHF
v_gene: TRBV7-9; j_gene: TRBJ2-7; CDR3aa: CASSSSTSGKSSYEQYF
v_gene: TRBV4-1; j_gene: TRBJ2-7; CDR3aa: CASSQYSGNPYEQYF
v_gene: TRBV7-3; j_gene: TRBJ1-6; CDR3aa: CASSLGDRNSPLHF
v_gene: TRBV20-1; j_gene: -; CDR3aa: CSATPILMREGPNEQFF
v_gene: TRBV30; j_gene: TRBJ1-4; CDR3aa: CACSRGGGEKLFF
v_gene: TRBV6-7; j_gene: TRBJ1-2; CDR3aa: CASTVTRAEANYGYTF
v_gene: TRBV9; j_gene: TRBJ2-6; CDR3aa: CASSVDGGGSGANVLTF
v_gene: TRBV12-3/TRBV12-4; j_gene: TRBJ2-7; CDR3aa: CASSYRLVPWEQYF
v_gene: TRBV28; j_gene: TRBJ2-5; CDR3aa: CASRPQGQETQYF
v_gene: TRBV7-9; j_gene: TRBJ1-4; CDR3aa: CASSATLEEKLFF
v_gene: TRBV20-1; j_gene: TRBJ2-3; CDR3aa: CSARPTSASTDTQYF
v_gene: TRBV6-1; j_gene: TRBJ2-7; CDR3aa: CASLPAGAYHEQYF
v_gene: TRBV9; j_gene: TRBJ2-1; CDR3aa: CASLRRGPSSYNEQFF
v_gene: TRBV4-3; j_gene: TRBJ1-2; CDR3aa: CASSQGPLNYGYTF
v_gene: TRBV20-1; j_gene: TRBJ1-1; CDR3aa: CSANPGQGGLEAFF
v_gene: TRBV28; j_gene: TRBJ1-2; CDR3aa: CASSGGNYGYTF
v_gene: TRBV20-1; j_gene: TRBJ1-4; CDR3aa: CSARARTSVGEKLFF
v_gene: TRBV7-2; j_gene: -; CDR3aa: CASSLLDLNEQFF
v_gene: TRBV9; j_gene: -; CDR3aa: CASSVDRGHEQYF
v_gene: TRBV5-1; j_gene: TRBJ2-7; CDR3aa: CASSLGPGGGSRNEQYF
v_gene: TRBV4-2; j_gene: TRBJ2-2; CDR3aa: CASSQGAGDAGELFF
v_gene: TRBV30; j_gene: TRBJ2-7; CDR3aa: CAWSAGAELHEQYF
v_gene: TRBV24-1; j_gene: TRBJ2-5; CDR3aa: CATSDNRVETQYF
v_gene: TRBV10-3; j_gene: TRBJ1-5; CDR3aa: CAISRQASNQPQHF
v_gene: TRBV2; j_gene: TRBJ2-7; CDR3aa: CASSATSGEISSYEQYF
v_gene: TRBV15; j_gene: TRBJ1-2; CDR3aa: CATSIAGGGGSYTF
v_gene: TRBV20-1; j_gene: TRBJ1-3; CDR3aa: CSARKTGSSGNTIYF
v_gene: TRBV6-2/TRBV6-3; j_gene: TRBJ2-2; CDR3aa: CASRYLGPGGAGELFF
v_gene: TRBV7-9; j_gene: TRBJ2-5; CDR3aa: CASSVSGSGETQYF
v_gene: TRBV7-9; j_gene: TRBJ2-4; CDR3aa: CASSSGQAQNIQYF
v_gene: TRBV28; j_gene: TRBJ2-7; CDR3aa: CASSLPGDRQGF
v_gene: TRBV29-1; j_gene: -; CDR3aa: CSVDSGLGFSNEQFF
v_gene: TRBV9; j_gene: TRBJ2-2; CDR3aa: CASSAGTSGNTGELFF